The 29 T cell receptor beta chains below come from one sample, sequenced in a study of blood T cell repertoires in COVID-19. Sequencing used immunoSEQ multiplex PCR; TCRdb keeps in-frame clones, though not all of them. The data hold over 600,000 clones, with 80% to 90% observed a single time. Sequenced: peripheral blood. These receptors all come from a woman under 30 with acute or convalescent COVID-19.

The chain couples TRBV3-1 (or the pseudogene TRBV3-2) to TRBJ1-1; D might be TRBD1 (5 bases). Germline values: CDR1 LGHDT, CDR2 YNNKEL (reference sequence). With 4 bases removed from V and 6 bases from J, the gap between germline ends came to 15 bases. The CDR3 has 14 amino acids. The CDR3 region has the DNA TGTGCCAGCAGCCTAGTCGGGGGTGATGCTGAAGCTTTCTTT. It codes for CASSLVGGDAEAFF.

The chain combines TRBV11-2 with TRBJ1-1; a weak D match, TRBD1 (5 bases). CDR3 length: 14 residues. Germline values: CDR1 SGHAT, CDR2 FQNNGV. Trimming removed 5 bases at V and 5 bases at J, with 15 bases between. As DNA, the CDR3 is TGTGCCAGCAGCCCCCCGGCAGGGTGGACTGAAGCTTTCTTT. Its protein product is CASSPPAGWTEAFF.

The V gene is TRBV4-3, the J gene TRBJ2-1; 8 nucleotides match TRBD2. V shed 3 bases, J shed 9 bases, and the junction held 10 bases outside the gene matches. The CDR3 contains 15 residues. Germline V gene sequence: CDR1 LGHNA, CDR2 YSLEER. In nucleotides, the CDR3 is TGCGCCAGCAGCCAGGATAGCGGGGTTAGCTCTGAGCAGTTCTTC. Residues: CASSQDSGVSSEQFF.

This clone was found a few times. V is TRBV6-2 or TRBV6-3 and J is TRBJ1-5; D unresolved. This CDR3 comprises 15 residues. CDR1 MNHEY and CDR2 SVGEGT come from the germline V gene. V dropped 0 bases and J dropped 3 bases, with 9 bases sitting between them. The CDR3 bases are TGTGCCAGCAGTTACTCGAGGATTCTCAATCAGCCCCAGCATTTT. It encodes CASSYSRILNQPQHF.

The gene calls are TRBV9 and TRBJ1-3, with D possibly being TRBD1 (6 bases). V was trimmed by 0 bases and J by 0 bases, leaving 10 bases between them. The CDR3 is 16 residues long. Germline lookup yields CDR1 SGDLS and CDR2 YYNGEE. For the CDR3, the DNA is TGTGCCAGCAGCGTAGCGGCAGGGGCCTCTGGAAACACCATATATTTT. It is translated as CASSVAAGASGNTIYF.

The V gene is TRBV4-2, the J gene TRBJ2-3; TRBD1 matches at 10 bases. Germline V gene sequence: CDR1 LGHNA, CDR2 YNFKEQ. V trimming: 3 bases; J trimming: 5 bases; junction bases outside the gene matches: 8. CDR3 size: 16 residues. The CDR3 here is CASSQLGTGDRDTQYF. The CDR3 DNA follows: TGTGCCAGCAGCCAGCTCGGGACAGGGGATAGAGATACGCAGTATTTT.

The rearrangement uses TRBV6-2 or TRBV6-3 and TRBJ2-3; D unresolved. The germline gives CDR1 MNHEY, CDR2 SVGEGT. V lost 0 bases and J lost 8, with 3 bases in between. This CDR3 has 11 residues. CDR3 DNA sequence: TGTGCCAGCAGTTACTCCGTTACGCAGTATTTT. Its protein product is CASSYSVTQYF.

The chain links TRBV14 to TRBJ1-2; 11 bases line up with TRBD1. Germline CDR1 reads SGHDN; CDR2 reads FVKESK. Trimming took 3 bases from V and 6 from J; bases not matched to a gene: 0. This CDR3 has 13 amino acids. CDR3 in amino acids: CASSQGQGDGYTF. The DNA for the CDR3 is TGTGCCAGCAGCCAGGGACAGGGGGATGGCTACACCTTC.

The chain joins TRBV5-1 to TRBJ1-1, with TRBD1 matching 8 bases. CDR1 is SGHRS, CDR2 YFSETQ, per germline. The CDR3 contains 18 residues. V trimming: 0 bases; J trimming: 7 bases; junction bases outside the gene matches: 17. CDR3 residues: CASSLVPQGARMIVEAFF. Written as DNA, the CDR3 is TGCGCCAGCAGCTTGGTCCCGCAGGGGGCGCGGATGATTGTTGAAGCTTTCTTT. Combining the CDR3 with reference TRBV5-1 and TRBJ1-1 gives the whole variable domain KAGVTQTPRYLIKTRGQQVTLSCSPISGHRSVSWYQQTPGQGLQFLFEYFSETQRNKGNFPGRFSGRQFSNSRSEMNVSTLELGDSALYLCASSLVPQGARMIVEAFFGQGTRLTVV.

The rearrangement joins TRBV3-1 (or the pseudogene TRBV3-2) to TRBJ1-4, with D tentatively TRBD1 (5 bases). The length of the CDR3 is 15 residues. V was pared by 4 bases and J by 8 bases, with 17 bases between. Per germline, CDR1 LGHDT and CDR2 YNNKEL (reference sequence). The CDR3 here is CASSPIQGWKEKLFF. The CDR3 DNA follows: TGTGCCAGCAGCCCAATTCAGGGTTGGAAGGAAAAACTGTTTTTT.

This clone was seen only once. The chain links TRBV30 to TRBJ1-1, with a tentative D call TRBD1 (5 bases). From germline, CDR1 is GTSNPN and CDR2 SVGIG (reference sequence). V lost 6 bases and J 5 bases, leaving 19 bases between the germline ends. The CDR3 runs 14 residues. The DNA for the CDR3 is TGTGCCTGCATGGGGCGCCGGAGTAAGACTGAAGCTTTCTTT. This codes for CACMGRRSKTEAFF.

This sequence joins TRBV11-3 and TRBJ2-7, with no clear D. This CDR3 is 15 amino acids long. V was pared by 0 bases and J by 0 bases, with 9 bases between. CDR1 is SGHNT, CDR2 YENEEA, per germline. CDR3 sequence: CASSLEGSPSYEQYF. CDR3 in DNA: TGTGCCAGCAGCTTAGAGGGCTCCCCCTCCTACGAGCAGTACTTC.

V is TRBV4-2 and J is TRBJ2-3; D is perhaps TRBD1 (5 bases). Looked up from germline, CDR1 is LGHNA and CDR2 is YNFKEQ. The CDR3 has 14 amino acids. The ends were cut back, 2 bases at V and 3 bases at J, with 9 bases in the middle. The CDR3 reads CASSQTRATDTQYF. In nucleotides, the CDR3 is TGTGCCAGCAGCCAAACCAGGGCAACAGATACGCAGTATTTT.

The chain employs TRBV5-1 and TRBJ1-2; tentatively, D is TRBD1 (6 bases). The CDR3 contains 12 residues. V lost 1 base and J 8 bases, leaving 9 bases between the germline ends. Germline V CDR1 and CDR2: SGHRS, YFSETQ. The CDR3 is CASSLNREGYTF. The CDR3 nucleotides are TGCGCCAGCAGCTTGAACAGGGAGGGCTACACCTTC.

This sequence joins TRBV7-3 and TRBJ1-2; weak D call: TRBD1 (5 bases). The germline gives CDR1 SGHTA, CDR2 FQGTGA. The CDR3 loop spans 13 amino acids. The V end was cut by 3 bases, the J end by 6 bases, with 11 bases between. CDR3 sequence (DNA): TGTGCCAGCAGCTTGGGGGGGTACCATGGCTACACCTTC. Its protein is CASSLGGYHGYTF.

This chain links TRBV2 with TRBJ2-7, with 7 bases aligning to TRBD1. V shed 2 bases and J 4 bases; nucleotides not matched to a gene: 11. The CDR3 sequence is 16 residues long. Germline values: CDR1 SNHLY, CDR2 FYNNEI. The CDR3 is CASSERTTGRLYEQYF. The CDR3, as DNA: TGTGCCAGCAGTGAAAGAACGACAGGGCGACTGTACGAGCAGTACTTC.

The chain joins TRBV6-5 to TRBJ2-3; D possibly corresponds to TRBD2 (5 bases). The CDR3 covers 13 residues. The V end was cut by 5 bases, the J end by 8 bases, with 14 bases between. CDR1 and CDR2 (germline): MNHEY, SVGAGI. Here the CDR3 reads CASSLRREGTQYF. CDR3 nucleotide sequence: TGTGCCAGCAGTCTCCGTCGGGAAGGTACGCAGTATTTT.

This clone was seen once. V gene TRBV2 combines with J gene TRBJ2-5, with 8 positions matching TRBD1. Looked up from germline, CDR1 is SNHLY and CDR2 is FYNNEI. This CDR3 comprises 14 residues. Trimming at V came to 1 base and at J to 7 bases, leaving 5 bases not matched to a gene. The CDR3 coding sequence is TGTGCCAGCAGTGAAGGACAGGGGTTTGGGACCCAGTACTTC. This sequence encodes CASSEGQGFGTQYF.

The chain is built from TRBV29-1 and TRBJ1-2, with TRBD1 as a possible D gene (5 bases). Germline V lookup: CDR1 SQVTM, CDR2 ANQGSEA. The CDR3 consists of 15 residues. V was trimmed by 0 bases and J by 4 bases, leaving 15 bases between them. The CDR3 region is CSVEDPRGKGYGYTF. CDR3 coding DNA: TGCAGCGTTGAAGATCCCCGGGGGAAGGGCTATGGCTACACCTTC.

The rearrangement joins TRBV6-1 to TRBJ2-5; perhaps TRBD2 as D (6 bases). Looked up from germline, CDR1 is MNHNS and CDR2 is SASEGT. Trimming took off 0 bases at V and 9 bases at J, with 11 bases between the two ends. The CDR3 totals 13 residues. This CDR3 reads CASSEAEGMAQYF. DNA of the CDR3: TGTGCCAGCAGTGAAGCGGAGGGGATGGCCCAGTACTTC.

V usage is TRBV19 and J usage is TRBJ1-2; 7 nucleotides line up with TRBD1. There are 15 residues in the CDR3. Germline CDR1 reads LNHDA; CDR2 reads SQIVND (reference sequence). J gave up 3 bases and V 8 bases, and 12 bases lay outside the gene matches. The CDR3 DNA is TGTGCCAGTGGCAGGCCAGGGGGGCACTACTATGGCTACACCTTC. Its protein product is CASGRPGGHYYGYTF.

The chain uses TRBV4-1 and TRBJ1-6; TRBD1 agrees at 11 bases. V lost 4 bases, J lost 9 bases, and 5 bases stayed unmatched. Germline loops: CDR1 MGHRA, CDR2 YSYEKL. The CDR3 runs to 15 residues. The CDR3 sequence is CASSPEGTGGSPLHF. In DNA, the CDR3 is TGCGCCAGCAGCCCAGAAGGGACAGGGGGTTCACCCCTCCACTTT.

This chain links TRBV30 with TRBJ1-2, with 9 bases identical to TRBD1. This CDR3 has 16 residues. Germline V gene data show CDR1 as GTSNPN and CDR2 as SVGIG (reference sequence). V shed 4 bases and J 1 base; nucleotides not matched to a gene: 10. This CDR3 is CAWNSGTGWFNYGYTF. CDR3 bases: TGTGCCTGGAACTCCGGGACAGGGTGGTTTAACTATGGCTACACCTTC.

The chain carries TRBV12-3 or TRBV12-4 and TRBJ2-7; 7 bases align to TRBD1. The CDR3 runs 13 residues. Trimming cost V 1 base and J 4 bases; bases outside gene matches: 1. DNA of the CDR3: TGTGCCAGCAGTTTAGAGGGGGCTTACGAGCAGTACTTC. This sequence encodes CASSLEGAYEQYF.

The rearrangement links TRBV10-3 to TRBJ2-3, with D perhaps matching TRBD1 (5 bases). Between the trimmed V and J ends, which lost 2 bases and 2 bases, there was a span of 11 bases. The CDR3 consists of 15 residues. Germline V gives CDR1 ENHRY, CDR2 SYGVKD. For the CDR3, the DNA is TGTGCCATCAGTGAGGGGGCGAGTGACACAGATACGCAGTATTTT. It codes for CAISEGASDTDTQYF.

J is TRBJ1-3 and V is TRBV30; 10 bases map to TRBD1. V lost 3 bases, J lost 1 base, and 0 bases stayed unmatched. The CDR3 sequence is 14 residues long. CDR1 GTSNPN and CDR2 SVGIG come from the germline V gene (reference sequence). CDR3 loop: CAWRDRGSGNTIYF. DNA of the CDR3: TGTGCCTGGAGGGACAGGGGGTCTGGAAACACCATATATTTT.

The rearrangement joins TRBV6-4 to TRBJ2-1, with a weak D call TRBD1 (5 bases). The CDR3 consists of 14 residues. The germline gives CDR1 MRHNA, CDR2 SNTAGT. V dropped 3 bases and J dropped 9 bases, with 15 bases sitting between them. The CDR3 nucleotides are TGTGCCAGCAGTGAGTCTACAGGTCTTGGTGAGCAGTTCTTC. Protein sequence: CASSESTGLGEQFF.

The chain has TRBV6-5 and TRBJ1-2; 9 nucleotides align to TRBD1. Germline assignment: CDR1 MNHEY and CDR2 SVGAGI. This CDR3 is 14 amino acids long. J was trimmed by 6 bases and V by 5 bases; bases with no gene match: 7. CDR3 sequence (DNA): TGTGCCAGCAGTCGGGACAGGGAGAGCAATGGCTACACCTTC. Translated, it gives CASSRDRESNGYTF.

The chain couples TRBV28 to TRBJ1-1; D is perhaps TRBD1 (6 bases). This CDR3 is built from 12 residues. Trimming shortened V by 7 bases and J by 11 bases, and 17 bases separated the two germline ends. The V gene's germline CDR1 is MDHEN and CDR2 SYDVKM. As DNA, the CDR3 is TGTGCCAGCACTACATACCTCGACAGGGCTTTCTTT. Translating gives CASTTYLDRAFF.